This is a list of T cell receptor beta chains from one sample in a study of circulating CD8 cells and anti-PD-1 response in melanoma. TCRdb passed the reads through MiXCR, listing each CDR3 protein once. The sample yields roughly 900 distinct CDR3 sequences, around 6.1% seen once. The starting material was CD8+ T cells from PBMCs, obtained at baseline or after one month of anti-PD-1 therapy (not recorded which). These receptor sequences come from a human donor with melanoma. Each CDR3 is given with its conserved first and last residue. Each record gives: J gene, D gene, clone size, V gene, CDR3 protein, CDR3 DNA. A D gene is named only where the DNA matches it firmly. Only part of the rows carry a size: once, few, many, or a class if the clone is expanded.

J: TRBJ1-2; D: -; size: medium-sized; V: TRBV5-8; CDR3: CASSDRQGDGYTF; DNA: TGTGCCAGCAGTGATCGTCAGGGTGACGGCTACACCTTC
J: TRBJ1-1; D: -; size: few; V: TRBV7-7; CDR3: CASSLLQNTEAFF; DNA: TGTGCTAGCAGCTTGCTACAGAACACTGAAGCTTTCTTT
J: TRBJ2-5; D: TRBD1; size: large; V: TRBV28; CDR3: CASSWGQGLETQYF; DNA: TGTGCCAGCAGTTGGGGACAGGGTTTAGAGACCCAGTACTTC
J: TRBJ1-5; D: -; size: medium-sized; V: TRBV19; CDR3: CAGGTSSRNQPQHF; DNA: TGTGCCGGGGGGACAAGTTCCCGCAATCAGCCCCAGCATTTT
J: TRBJ1-5; D: TRBD1; size: large; V: TRBV28; CDR3: CASSGTGNNQPQHF; DNA: TGTGCCAGCTCCGGGACAGGGAACAATCAGCCCCAGCATTTT
J: TRBJ2-2; D: -; size: large; V: TRBV2; CDR3: CASSDSLVGELFF; DNA: TGTGCCAGCAGTGACAGCCTTGTCGGGGAGCTGTTTTTT
J: TRBJ1-1; D: -; size: large; V: TRBV27; CDR3: CASSLGGITEAFF; DNA: TGTGCCAGCAGTTTAGGGGGTATCACTGAAGCTTTCTTT
J: TRBJ1-2; D: TRBD1; size: once; V: TRBV25-1; CDR3: CASSGTGDNSYTF; DNA: TGTGCCAGCAGTGGGACAGGAGACAATAGCTACACCTTC
J: TRBJ2-7; D: TRBD2; size: large; V: TRBV27; CDR3: CASSVVAGAYEQYF; DNA: TGTGCCAGCAGTGTAGTAGCGGGAGCTTACGAGCAGTACTTC
J: TRBJ2-7; D: -; size: medium-sized; V: TRBV15; CDR3: CATRQGSYEQYF; DNA: TGTGCCACCAGACAGGGATCCTACGAGCAGTACTTC
J: TRBJ2-7; D: -; size: medium-sized; V: TRBV6-5; CDR3: CASSFDYPSYEQYF; DNA: TGTGCCAGCAGCTTCGATTATCCCTCCTACGAGCAGTACTTC
J: TRBJ2-5; D: TRBD2; size: medium-sized; V: TRBV27; CDR3: CASSLGLAGGGWQETQYF; DNA: TGTGCCAGCAGTTTAGGGCTAGCGGGAGGAGGGTGGCAAGAGACCCAGTACTTC
J: TRBJ1-2; D: -; size: -; V: TRBV19; CDR3: CASSIDLPVNYGYTF; DNA: TGTGCCAGTAGTATAGATCTGCCAGTCAACTATGGCTACACCTTC
J: TRBJ2-2; D: -; size: few; V: TRBV28; CDR3: CASSLQGARSGELFF; DNA: TGTGCCAGCAGTTTACAGGGAGCGAGGTCCGGGGAGCTGTTTTTT
J: TRBJ2-2; D: TRBD1; size: medium-sized; V: TRBV29-1; CDR3: CSVEVRDRERGELFF; DNA: TGCAGCGTTGAAGTTCGGGACAGGGAACGGGGGGAGCTGTTTTTT
J: TRBJ2-3; D: -; size: large; V: TRBV27; CDR3: CASSLSGEKETDTQYF; DNA: TGTGCCAGCAGTTTATCGGGGGAAAAGGAGACAGATACGCAGTATTTT
J: TRBJ1-6; D: -; size: medium-sized; V: TRBV30; CDR3: CAAYWGNSPLHF; DNA: TGTGCCGCCTACTGGGGGAATTCACCCCTCCACTTT
J: TRBJ2-6; D: -; size: -; V: TRBV27; CDR3: CASSLQASGANVLTF; DNA: TGTGCCAGCAGTTTACAAGCCTCTGGGGCCAACGTCCTGACTTTC
J: TRBJ2-1; D: -; size: medium-sized; V: TRBV5-4; CDR3: CASSPPSYNEQFF; DNA: TGTGCCAGCAGCCCCCCTTCCTACAATGAGCAGTTCTTC
J: TRBJ2-1; D: TRBD2; size: large; V: TRBV19; CDR3: CASRELAGAEQFF; DNA: TGTGCCAGTAGAGAGCTAGCGGGAGCTGAGCAGTTCTTC
J: TRBJ2-2; D: -; size: medium-sized; V: TRBV10-3; CDR3: CAISELAANTGELFF; DNA: TGTGCCATCAGTGAGTTAGCAGCCAACACCGGGGAGCTGTTTTTT
J: TRBJ2-7; D: -; size: hyperexpanded; V: TRBV25-1; CDR3: CASSESDSSYEQYF; DNA: TGTGCCAGCAGTGAATCGGACAGTTCATACGAGCAGTACTTC
J: TRBJ2-1; D: TRBD2; size: medium-sized; V: TRBV6-2/TRBV6-3; CDR3: CASSVWAGVYNEQFF; DNA: TGTGCCAGCAGTGTCTGGGCGGGAGTCTACAATGAGCAGTTCTTC
J: TRBJ1-1; D: -; size: -; V: TRBV28; CDR3: CASNAGNTEAFF; DNA: TGTGCCAGCAACGCAGGGAACACTGAAGCTTTCTTT
J: TRBJ1-1; D: -; size: large; V: TRBV7-9; CDR3: CAVRRSSSTEAFF; DNA: TGTGCCGTCAGAAGGAGTAGTAGCACTGAAGCTTTCTTT
J: TRBJ2-5; D: -; size: medium-sized; V: TRBV30; CDR3: CAWSVDFQETQYF; DNA: TGTGCCTGGAGTGTAGACTTCCAAGAGACCCAGTACTTC
J: TRBJ2-1; D: -; size: -; V: TRBV28; CDR3: CASSYGTRSSYNEQFF; DNA: TGTGCCAGCAGTTACGGGACTCGCAGCTCCTACAATGAGCAGTTCTTC
J: TRBJ2-1; D: -; size: few; V: TRBV19; CDR3: CASSPSGVEQFF; DNA: TGTGCCAGTAGTCCCTCGGGGGTTGAGCAGTTCTTC
J: TRBJ1-2; D: -; size: large; V: TRBV27; CDR3: CASSPSAGHTNYGYTF; DNA: TGTGCCAGCAGTCCTAGTGCGGGCCACACTAACTATGGCTACACCTTC
J: TRBJ2-1; D: -; size: large; V: TRBV27; CDR3: CASRPTPNLGYEQFF; DNA: TGTGCCAGCAGACCGACCCCCAACCTAGGGTATGAGCAGTTCTTC
J: TRBJ2-5; D: -; size: medium-sized; V: TRBV7-3; CDR3: CASSPGRRTWETQYF; DNA: TGTGCCAGCAGCCCGGGACGGAGGACCTGGGAGACCCAGTACTTC
J: TRBJ2-7; D: -; size: large; V: TRBV4-2; CDR3: CASSQSQSYEQYF; DNA: TGTGCCAGCAGCCAATCCCAGTCCTACGAGCAGTACTTC
J: TRBJ2-3; D: -; size: medium-sized; V: TRBV28; CDR3: CASSWDIGMGQYF; DNA: TGTGCCAGCAGTTGGGACATCGGTATGGGGCAGTATTTT
J: TRBJ2-3; D: -; size: -; V: TRBV19; CDR3: CASSTRGPTDTQYF; DNA: TGTGCCAGTAGTACCCGGGGGCCCACAGATACGCAGTATTTT
J: TRBJ2-5; D: TRBD2; size: large; V: TRBV7-3; CDR3: CASSPAGAGETQYF; DNA: TGTGCCAGCAGTCCAGCGGGAGCCGGAGAGACCCAGTACTTC
J: TRBJ2-7; D: -; size: -; V: TRBV9; CDR3: CASSVDQGRFGEQYF; DNA: TGTGCCAGCAGCGTAGACCAGGGGCGATTTGGGGAGCAGTACTTC
J: TRBJ2-2; D: TRBD1; size: medium-sized; V: TRBV27; CDR3: CASSLSGRGYSGELFF; DNA: TGTGCCAGCAGTTTATCCGGCAGGGGGTATAGCGGGGAGCTGTTTTTT
J: TRBJ2-3; D: TRBD2; size: medium-sized; V: TRBV2; CDR3: CASTAGGITDTQYF; DNA: TGTGCCAGCACGGCGGGAGGGATCACAGATACGCAGTATTTT
J: TRBJ2-2; D: TRBD2; size: large; V: TRBV28; CDR3: CASSLSLAEPGPGELFF; DNA: TGTGCCAGCAGTTTGTCCCTAGCGGAACCTGGCCCCGGGGAGCTGTTTTTT
J: TRBJ2-2; D: -; size: large; V: TRBV12-5; CDR3: CASLGGWTGELFF; DNA: TGTGCTAGTTTGGGTGGATGGACCGGGGAGCTGTTTTTT
J: TRBJ2-2; D: -; size: -; V: TRBV10-3; CDR3: CAISESAGELFF; DNA: TGTGCCATCTCGGAGTCGGCCGGGGAGCTGTTTTTT
J: TRBJ1-2; D: -; size: large; V: TRBV28; CDR3: CASSSAPGAVYYGYTF; DNA: TGTGCCAGCAGTTCCGCACCAGGGGCTGTTTACTATGGCTACACCTTC
J: TRBJ2-2; D: TRBD1; size: large; V: TRBV6-2/TRBV6-3; CDR3: CASTYRRDRNTGELFF; DNA: TGTGCCAGCACTTACCGTCGGGACAGGAACACCGGGGAGCTGTTTTTT
J: TRBJ2-1; D: -; size: -; V: TRBV5-1; CDR3: CASRGPPQVNEQFF; DNA: TGCGCCAGCAGGGGACCGCCTCAGGTCAATGAGCAGTTCTTC
J: TRBJ2-2; D: TRBD1; size: medium-sized; V: TRBV4-2; CDR3: CASSQEKTGWTGELFF; DNA: TGTGCCAGCAGCCAAGAGAAGACAGGGTGGACCGGGGAGCTGTTTTTT
J: TRBJ2-7; D: TRBD1; size: large; V: TRBV29-1; CDR3: CSVRQGAAYEQYF; DNA: TGCAGCGTTAGACAGGGGGCGGCCTACGAGCAGTACTTC